The sequence of this TCR beta chain was determined in a study of blood T cell repertoires in COVID-19. Study as a whole: Sites across the United States, Italy and Spain contributed samples from acute and convalescent COVID-19. PBMCs, B-cell-depleted T cells, or T cells were the source of the cDNA or gDNA that made up the material.

Using immunoSEQ multiplex PCR, the repertoire was profiled, and TCRdb retains in-frame clones only, with some absent. The data show a few hundred thousand clones, roughly 86% seen once. CDR3 length: 15 residues. Germline CDR1 and CDR2: MDHEN and SYDVKM. The V segment lost 7 bases and the J segment 7 bases; nucleotides outside the gene matches: 13. This clone was detected only once. Participants were aged about 18 to 89 years, lived in under 25 US areas, and enrolled virtually. This clonotype originated in a woman aged 18-30 years who had recovered from COVID-19. The chain links TRBV28 to TRBJ1-2; 9 nucleotides align to TRBD1. The material sequenced was PBMCs or T cells enriched from blood (not recorded which). The CDR3 DNA reads TGTGCCAGCACCCCATCGACAGGGGGTACGGGTGGCTACACCTTC. Its protein is CASTPSTGGTGGYTF.